Sequencing of this T cell receptor beta chain was carried out in a study of cytomegalovirus exposure and HLA in healthy donors. The CDR3 extends over 18 amino acids. V was pared by 5 bases and J by 0 bases, with 14 bases of the junction left unmatched. The germline V gene has CDR1 MGHDK and CDR2 SYGVNS. Study findings and constraints: Specificity of three CMV-associated chains for CMV antigens was verified in vitro.

Comments on this clone: Antigen: not known.

This table comes from immunoSEQ multiplex PCR, and its TCRdb copy is limited to in-frame clones, with some not included. The data contain around 160,000 clones, roughly nine tenths of them singletons. V usage is TRBV25-1 and J usage is TRBJ2-7; 9 bases line up with TRBD2. The sample taken for sequencing was PBMCs. The TCR sequence derives from a young woman in good health and CMV-seropositive. DNA for the CDR3: TGTGCCAGCAGTCCTCCTTGGCGGGAGGGCCGAAGCTCCTACGAGCAGTACTTC. It translates to CASSPPWREGRSSYEQYF.